A selection of T cell receptor beta chains follows, all from one sample in a study of blood T cell repertoires in COVID-19. Sequenced by immunoSEQ multiplex PCR; TCRdb stores in-frame clones only, minus some. The data show about 90,000 clones, more than 75% seen once. The source material was peripheral blood. These receptors were collected from a man between 65 and 85 years old with acute or convalescent COVID-19. Each CDR3 is given with its conserved first and last residue. D genes are given only for firm matches. Expanded clones are given a class, and other clones once, few, many or no size at all.

TRBJ1-2,TRBV6-5,-,TRBD1,CASSRQGAGGYTF,TGTGCCAGCAGTCGACAGGGGGCGGGCGGCTACACCTTC
TRBJ1-1,TRBV6-1,-,TRBD1,CASSEKDRQRGDTEAFF,TGTGCCAGCAGTGAAAAGGACAGGCAAAGAGGCGACACTGAAGCTTTCTTT
TRBJ2-5,TRBV7-6,-,TRBD1,CASSLNDWGQGGWETQYF,TGTGCCAGCAGCTTAAATGACTGGGGACAGGGAGGCTGGGAGACCCAGTACTTC
TRBJ2-3,TRBV4-1,-,-,CASSQDSLSITDTQYF,TGCGCCAGCAGCCAAGATAGCCTGTCGATCACAGATACGCAGTATTTT
TRBJ1-1,TRBV12-3/TRBV12-4,-,-,CASSSQMNTEAFF,TGTGCCAGCAGTTCACAGATGAACACTGAAGCTTTCTTT
TRBJ1-4,TRBV12-3/TRBV12-4,many,TRBD1,CASRPTGGKLFF,TGTGCCAGCAGGCCCACAGGGGGTAAACTGTTTTTT
TRBJ2-3,TRBV7-2,-,TRBD2,CASSLWTSGSTDTQYF,TGTGCCAGCAGCCTGTGGACTAGCGGGAGCACAGATACGCAGTATTTT
TRBJ2-1,TRBV6-5,-,-,CASSPLALSYNEQFF,TGTGCCAGCAGTCCACTAGCCCTCTCCTACAATGAGCAGTTCTTC
TRBJ2-5,TRBV6-5,-,TRBD2,CASSYSAAGGQETQYF,TGTGCCAGCAGTTACTCCGCGGCGGGGGGCCAAGAGACCCAGTACTTC
TRBJ2-2,TRBV29-1,-,TRBD2,CSATRTSSNTGELFF,TGCAGCGCTACTAGGACTAGCTCAAACACCGGGGAGCTGTTTTTT
TRBJ1-2,TRBV7-2,-,-,CASSSPEMVHDYGYTF,TGTGCCAGCAGCTCCCCTGAGATGGTTCACGACTATGGCTACACCTTC
TRBJ1-1,TRBV7-9,-,-,CASSLISGGADEAFF,TGTGCCAGCAGCTTAATATCGGGGGGCGCGGATGAAGCTTTCTTT
TRBJ2-2,TRBV6-5,-,TRBD1,CASSWDSSDTGELFF,TGTGCCAGCAGTTGGGACAGTAGTGACACCGGGGAGCTGTTTTTT
TRBJ1-3,TRBV10-2,few,-,CASMGFSGNTIYF,TGCGCCAGTATGGGCTTCTCTGGAAACACCATATATTTT
TRBJ1-1,TRBV6-5,-,-,CASSLSGRNTEAFF,TGTGCCAGCAGTTTATCCGGGAGGAACACTGAAGCTTTCTTT
TRBJ2-5,TRBV6-1,-,-,CASSEAVIRGAQETQYF,TGTGCCAGCAGTGAAGCGGTTATCCGGGGGGCCCAGGAGACCCAGTACTTC
TRBJ2-1,TRBV29-1,-,TRBD1,CSVEGTGEGYEQFF,TGCAGCGTTGAAGGGACAGGGGAGGGCTATGAGCAGTTCTTC
TRBJ1-2,TRBV28,few,-,CASSPTGTIYGYTF,TGTGCCAGCAGTCCTACAGGGACAATCTATGGCTACACCTTC
TRBJ2-3,TRBV10-3,-,-,CAISEDSSTDTQYF,TGTGCCATCAGTGAAGACAGTAGCACAGATACGCAGTATTTT
TRBJ1-5,TRBV21-1,-,-,CASTRRGPYSNQPQHF,TGTGCCAGCACCAGACGCGGGCCCTATAGCAATCAGCCCCAGCATTTT
TRBJ2-3,TRBV4-2,-,TRBD2,CASSQEGSLAGDHDTQYF,TGTGCCAGCAGCCAAGAAGGATCGCTAGCGGGAGATCATGATACGCAGTATTTT
TRBJ1-2,TRBV9,-,TRBD1,CASSVTGTGIYGYTF,TGTGCCAGCAGCGTAACCGGGACAGGGATCTACGGCTACACCTTC
TRBJ2-1,TRBV24-1,-,-,CATGADYNEQFF,TGTGCCACCGGGGCAGACTACAATGAGCAGTTCTTC
TRBJ2-2,TRBV18,-,TRBD1,CASSPNGQGANTGELFF,TGTGCCAGCTCACCTAATGGACAGGGGGCTAACACCGGGGAGCTGTTTTTT
TRBJ2-1,TRBV19,few,-,CASSRQVYSYNEQFF,TGTGCCAGTAGTCGACAGGTTTACTCCTACAATGAGCAGTTCTTC
TRBJ1-3,TRBV28,once,TRBD1,CASSSFGQGISGNTIYF,TGTGCCAGCAGTTCGTTCGGACAGGGGATCTCTGGAAACACCATATATTTT
TRBJ2-2,TRBV24-1,once,-,CATSENTGTNTGELFF,TGTGCCACCAGTGAAAACACCGGGACGAACACCGGGGAGCTGTTTTTT
TRBJ1-3,TRBV6-1,-,-,CASSEAHRANTIYF,TGTGCCAGCAGTGAAGCGCACAGGGCGAACACCATATATTTT
TRBJ1-5,TRBV12-1,-,-,CASSPEWGHSNQPQHF,TGTGCCAGCAGCCCGGAATGGGGACATAGCAATCAGCCCCAGCATTTT
TRBJ1-1,TRBV29-1,-,-,CSARQQRSNTEAFF,TGCAGCGCCCGCCAACAGAGATCGAACACTGAAGCTTTCTTT
TRBJ1-6,TRBV3-1/TRBV3-2,-,TRBD1,CASSRGTGEINSPLHF,TGTGCCAGCAGCCGGGGGACAGGGGAAATTAATTCACCCCTCCACTTT
TRBJ1-6,TRBV3-1/TRBV3-2,few,TRBD1,CASRAGTGFSPLHF,TGTGCCAGCAGGGCCGGGACAGGCTTTTCACCCCTCCACTTT
TRBJ2-1,TRBV14,-,-,CASSQERGPYNEQFF,TGTGCCAGCAGCCAAGAGCGGGGGCCCTACAATGAGCAGTTCTTC
TRBJ1-2,TRBV6-6,-,-,CASSKRREYYGYTF,TGTGCCAGCAGTAAAAGACGGGAATACTATGGCTACACCTTC
TRBJ1-2,TRBV2,-,TRBD1,CASTQQGQGASGYTF,TGTGCCAGCACCCAACAGGGACAGGGGGCAAGTGGCTACACCTTC
TRBJ1-5,TRBV6-1,-,-,CASSDGQGPNQPQHF,TGTGCCAGCAGTGATGGGCAGGGGCCCAATCAGCCCCAGCATTTT
TRBJ1-2,TRBV9,-,-,CASSVDLAGTFYGYTF,TGTGCCAGCAGCGTAGACTTGGCAGGAACTTTCTATGGCTACACCTTC
TRBJ1-3,TRBV3-1/TRBV3-2,-,TRBD1,CASSQGQSHSGNTIYF,TGTGCCAGCAGCCAGGGACAGTCCCACTCTGGAAACACCATATATTTT